This TCR beta chain stems from a study of T cells expressing NK-cell markers. Study-level findings and limits: The leading position in the CD3+CD56-NKG2C+ fraction of several donors also went to these clonotypes.

The CDR3 spans 15 residues. Germline V gene sequence: CDR1 MGHRA, CDR2 YSYEKL. TCRdb re-analyzed the 5' RACE reads; it lists each CDR3 protein once, without DNA. The sample shows approximately 150,000 distinct CDR3 sequences, and roughly an eighth sits with its ten largest clones. To note about this clonotype: Its antigen is unidentified.

V is TRBV4-1 and J is TRBJ1-1; TCRdb's assignment of TRBD1 cannot be checked, as there is no DNA. Sequencing input: blood T cells: a sorted CD56 or NKG2C T cell subset, CD4+ or CD8+ T cells, or bulk PBMC T cells (not recorded which). The source of this sequence is a man aged 18 to 30 in good health. This CDR3 reads CASSQGMGGWTEAFF.